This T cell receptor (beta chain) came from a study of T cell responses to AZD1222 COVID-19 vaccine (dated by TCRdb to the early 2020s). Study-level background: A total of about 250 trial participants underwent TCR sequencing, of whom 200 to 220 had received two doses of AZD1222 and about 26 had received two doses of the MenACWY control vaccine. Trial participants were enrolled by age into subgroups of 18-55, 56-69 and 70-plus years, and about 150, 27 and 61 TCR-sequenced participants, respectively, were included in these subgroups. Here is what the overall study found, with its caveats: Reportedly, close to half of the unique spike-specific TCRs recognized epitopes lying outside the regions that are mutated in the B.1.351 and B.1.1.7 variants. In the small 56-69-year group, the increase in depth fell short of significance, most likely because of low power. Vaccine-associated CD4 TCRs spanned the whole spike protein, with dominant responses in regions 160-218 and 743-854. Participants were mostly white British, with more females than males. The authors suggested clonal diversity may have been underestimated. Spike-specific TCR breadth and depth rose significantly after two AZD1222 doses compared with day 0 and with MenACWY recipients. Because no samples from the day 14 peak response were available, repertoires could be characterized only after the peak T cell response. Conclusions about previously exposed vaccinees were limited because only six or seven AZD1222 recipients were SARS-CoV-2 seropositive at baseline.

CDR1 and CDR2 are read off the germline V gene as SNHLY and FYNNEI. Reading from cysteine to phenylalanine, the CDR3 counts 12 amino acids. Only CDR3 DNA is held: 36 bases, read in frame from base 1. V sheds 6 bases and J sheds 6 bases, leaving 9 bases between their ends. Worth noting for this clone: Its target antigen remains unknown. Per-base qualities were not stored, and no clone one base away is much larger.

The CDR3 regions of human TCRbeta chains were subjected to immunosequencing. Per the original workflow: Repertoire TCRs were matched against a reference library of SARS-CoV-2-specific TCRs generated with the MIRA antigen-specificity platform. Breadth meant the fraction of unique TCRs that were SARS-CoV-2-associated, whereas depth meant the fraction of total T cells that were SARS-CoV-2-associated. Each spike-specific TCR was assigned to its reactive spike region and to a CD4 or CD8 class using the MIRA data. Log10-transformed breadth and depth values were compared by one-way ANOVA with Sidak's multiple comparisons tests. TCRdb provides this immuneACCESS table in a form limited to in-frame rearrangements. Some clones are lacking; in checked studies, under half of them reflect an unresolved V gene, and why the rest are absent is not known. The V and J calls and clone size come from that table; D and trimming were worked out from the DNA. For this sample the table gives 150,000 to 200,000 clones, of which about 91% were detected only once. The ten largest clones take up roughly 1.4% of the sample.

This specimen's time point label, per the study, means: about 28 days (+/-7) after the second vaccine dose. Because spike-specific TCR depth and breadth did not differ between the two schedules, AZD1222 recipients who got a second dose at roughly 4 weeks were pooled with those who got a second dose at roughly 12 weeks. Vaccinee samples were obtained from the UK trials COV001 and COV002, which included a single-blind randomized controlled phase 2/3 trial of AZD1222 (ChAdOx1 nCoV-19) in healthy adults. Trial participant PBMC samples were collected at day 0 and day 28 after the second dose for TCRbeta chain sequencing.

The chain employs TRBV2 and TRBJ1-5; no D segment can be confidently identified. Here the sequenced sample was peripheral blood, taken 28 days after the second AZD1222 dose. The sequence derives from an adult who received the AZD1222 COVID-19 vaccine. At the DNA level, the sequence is TGTGCCAGCAGCCCGGGCCCTCAGCCCCAGCATTTT. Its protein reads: CASSPGPQPQHF.